Shown below are 2 T cell receptor beta chains from a single sample sequenced in a study of blood T cell repertoires in COVID-19 (dated by TCRdb to about 2020). The library relied on the immunoSEQ multiplex PCR assay. Sourced from immuneACCESS, this table was stored by TCRdb with only in-frame sequences that have V and J called. A share of the clones is absent; for the studies checked, an unresolved V gene accounts for under half, and the remainder has no known explanation. The sample table contains 150,000 to 200,000 clones; only one count was recorded for 75% to 80% of them. Of the sample, about 25% is held by the ten largest clones. The sequencing sample was made of peripheral blood. Every receptor here comes from a woman in her seventies with acute or convalescent COVID-19.

The CDR3 nucleotides are TGTGCCAGCAGTGGCTGGAGCTCCTACAATGAGCAGTTCTTC. Translation gives CASSGWSSYNEQFF. The chain links TRBV6-6 to TRBJ2-1, with D uncertain. This CDR3 has 14 amino acids. V was clipped by 5 bases and J by 0 bases, with 8 bases between them. Germline CDR1 MNHNY, CDR2 SVGAGI (reference sequence).

The V call is TRBV7-9, the J call TRBJ2-1, with 7 bases matching TRBD2. Trimming took 2 bases from V and 8 from J; bases not matched to a gene: 12. The CDR3 has 16 amino acids. CDR1 SEHNR and CDR2 FQNEAQ come from the germline V gene (reference sequence). The CDR3 coding sequence is TGTGCCAGCAGCTTAACTGTTGCGGGAGTCTTCGATGAGCAGTTCTTC. Protein: CASSLTVAGVFDEQFF.